Listed here are 25 T cell receptor beta chains from one sample, sequenced in a study of T cells in Graves' hyperthyroidism and ophthalmopathy. There were TCR beta CDR3 regions amplified from RNA transcripts. The TCR CDR3 first-round RT-PCR relied on the HTBI primer set. TCRdb processed the multiplex PCR reads anew with MiXCR; each CDR3 protein has one entry. Of roughly 530,000 distinct CDR3 sequences listed, more than 15% are singletons. What was sequenced was blood. The receptor set was obtained from a woman aged 18 to 35 with Graves' ophthalmopathy.

This clonotype was observed many times. The rearrangement links TRBV28 to TRBJ2-3, with a weak D call TRBD1 (6 bases). Trimming shortened V by 5 bases and J by 9 bases, and 18 bases separated the two germline ends. The CDR3 contains 14 residues. The germline gives CDR1 MDHEN, CDR2 SYDVKM. The CDR3 DNA is TGTGCCAGCAGTACCCCGCAGGGGCCAACAACGCAGTATTTT. Its translation: CASSTPQGPTTQYF.

This clonotype was counted at least ten times. The V gene is TRBV28, the J gene TRBJ1-1, with D perhaps TRBD1 (5 bases). Germline CDR1 is MDHEN and CDR2 is SYDVKM. The length of the CDR3 is 15 residues. V was pared by 7 bases and J by 5 bases, with 20 bases between. This CDR3 is CASIERVGGGTEAFF. The CDR3 bases are TGTGCCAGCATTGAGAGAGTTGGGGGAGGGACTGAAGCTTTCTTT.

The table lists this clonotype with a few counts. V usage is TRBV28 and J usage is TRBJ2-1; tentatively, D is TRBD2 (6 bases). The CDR3 contains 16 residues. Germline V CDR1 and CDR2: MDHEN, SYDVKM. The V gene lost 4 bases and the J gene lost 8 bases, with 21 bases spanning the gap. The CDR3 DNA reads TGTGCCAGCAGTTCCCCCGGTAGTGCGGGAATCTATGAGCAGTTCTTC. Translating it yields CASSSPGSAGIYEQFF.

The chain couples TRBV5-1 to TRBJ2-3, with 11 positions matching TRBD1. V trimming: 4 bases; J trimming: 4 bases; junction bases outside the gene matches: 5. Per the germline V gene, CDR1 is SGHRS and CDR2 is YFSETQ. There are 15 residues in the CDR3. The CDR3 DNA reads as TGCGCCAGCAGCCGGCAGGGACAGGGGGCAGATACGCAGTATTTT. Its translation is CASSRQGQGADTQYF.

This clonotype was recorded a few times. The chain employs TRBV7-2 and TRBJ1-4, with TRBD1 identical over 8 bases. This CDR3 contains 15 residues. Germline loops: CDR1 SGHTA, CDR2 FQGNSA. J was trimmed by 8 bases and V by 1 base; bases with no gene match: 6. The chain's CDR3 is CASSLEGQGWEKLFF. DNA of the CDR3: TGTGCCAGCAGCTTAGAAGGACAGGGCTGGGAAAAACTGTTTTTT.

This clonotype showed up just a few times. The CDR3 DNA is TGTGCCTGGGAGAGGGCAGGGAGTACTGAAGCTTTCTTT. It is translated as CAWERAGSTEAFF. The chain joins TRBV30 to TRBJ1-1; TRBD1 might be the D (5 bases). Trimming pared 5 bases from V and 5 bases from J, leaving 15 bases between. The CDR3 totals 13 residues. Germline CDR1 reads GTSNPN; CDR2 reads SVGIG (reference sequence).

This clonotype was seen only a few times. The J gene is TRBJ2-1, the V gene TRBV13; D gene uncertain. The V end lost 4 bases, the J end lost 3 bases, and 10 bases lay between the germline ends. The CDR3 extends over 14 amino acids. Germline-derived CDR1 and CDR2 are PRHDT and FYEKMQ (reference sequence). The CDR3 DNA sequence: TGTGCCAGCAGCTCCGGACGAAACTACAATGAGCAGTTCTTC. Its translation: CASSSGRNYNEQFF.

This clonotype was seen at least ten times. The chain is built from TRBV9 and TRBJ2-1, with 7 bases identical to TRBD1. Germline trimming cut 0 bases from V and 7 bases from J; bases unmatched to any gene: 10. This CDR3 region has 16 residues. Looked up from germline, CDR1 is SGDLS and CDR2 is YYNGEE. The CDR3 region has the DNA TGTGCCAGCAGCGTAGGAGGGGGCTCAGGCGGGAATGAGCAGTTCTTC. Its translation is CASSVGGGSGGNEQFF.

This clonotype was observed a few times. This chain connects TRBV7-9 to TRBJ1-2; 7 bases fit TRBD1. Germline CDR1 is SEHNR and CDR2 is FQNEAQ (reference sequence). V lost 4 bases to trimming and J lost 3 bases; unmatched junction nucleotides: 5. The length of the CDR3 is 14 residues. CDR3 nucleotide sequence: TGTGCCAGCAGCTCAGGGGGGGAACACTATGGCTACACCTTC. The encoded protein is CASSSGGEHYGYTF.

This clonotype came up many times. The rearrangement uses TRBV7-9 and TRBJ2-3; D gene unclear. Per germline, CDR1 SEHNR and CDR2 FQNEAQ (reference sequence). Trimming shortened V by 1 base and J by 1 base, and 9 bases separated the two germline ends. The CDR3 runs 15 residues. The CDR3 DNA is TGTGCCAGCAGCTTAGTTCAGTCTGGCACAGATACGCAGTATTTT. It specifies CASSLVQSGTDTQYF. Combining the CDR3 with reference TRBV7-9 and TRBJ2-3 gives the whole variable domain DTGVSQNPRHKITKRGQNVTFRCDPISEHNRLYWYRQTLGQGPEFLTYFQNEAQLEKSRLLSDRFSAERPKGSFSTLEIQRTEQGDSAMYLCASSLVQSGTDTQYFGPGTRLTVL.

This clonotype was seen a handful of times. V is TRBV14 and J is TRBJ2-1; D possibly corresponds to TRBD2 (6 bases). The CDR3 spans 15 residues. The ends were cut back, 6 bases at V and 12 bases at J, with 24 bases in the middle. CDR1 and CDR2 from the germline V gene are SGHDN and FVKESK. This CDR3 is CASRPLTREAVRQFF. CDR3 coding DNA: TGTGCCAGCAGGCCTCTTACTAGGGAGGCCGTGCGGCAGTTCTTC.

There are a few counts of this clonotype. This chain uses TRBV9 with TRBJ2-2; D might be TRBD2 (6 bases). V was pared by 0 bases and J by 6 bases, with 15 bases between. CDR1 and CDR2 from the germline V gene are SGDLS and YYNGEE. The CDR3 is 16 residues long. This chain's CDR3 is CASSVGRWTNAGELFF. The CDR3 coding sequence is TGTGCCAGCAGCGTAGGGCGGTGGACTAACGCCGGGGAGCTGTTTTTT.

This clonotype was observed at least ten times. The rearrangement uses TRBV2 and TRBJ2-1, with D perhaps TRBD2 (6 bases). Germline-derived CDR1 and CDR2 are SNHLY and FYNNEI. V gave up 3 bases and J gave up 4 bases, with 10 bases separating them. The CDR3 runs 14 residues. The CDR3 here is CASSDGGTYNEQFF. CDR3 nucleotide sequence: TGTGCCAGCAGTGATGGCGGGACTTACAATGAGCAGTTCTTC. Using reference TRBV2 and TRBJ2-1 for the parts outside the CDR3, the full variable domain is EPEVTQTPSHQVTQMGQEVILRCVPISNHLYFYWYRQILGQKVEFLVSFYNNEISEKSEIFDDQFSVERPDGSNFTLKIRSTKLEDSAMYFCASSDGGTYNEQFFGPGTRLTVL.

This clonotype has a handful of counts. The rearrangement uses TRBV4-2 and TRBJ1-1; no clear D. Germline CDR1 reads LGHNA; CDR2 reads YNFKEQ. This CDR3 is 14 amino acids long. The ends were cut back, 1 base at V and 4 bases at J, with 10 bases in the middle. As DNA, the CDR3 is TGTGCCAGCAGCCAAGCGTCCGGGCGCACTGAAGCTTTCTTT. Its translation is CASSQASGRTEAFF.

With respect to this clonotype: A much larger clone lies one base from this, so it may be a read error. The CDR3 spells CASKSGGPGANVLAF. The DNA of the CDR3 is TGTGCCAGCAAATCAGGGGGCCCTGGGGCCAACGTCCTGGCTTTC. The V call is TRBV6-2 or TRBV6-3, the J call TRBJ2-6; 8 positions agree with TRBD1. CDR1 MNHEY and CDR2 SVGEGT come from the germline V gene. The CDR3 length is 15 residues.

The chain employs TRBV9 and TRBJ1-3; D not certain. The germline CDR1 and CDR2 sequences are SGDLS and YYNGEE. The V end lost 0 bases, the J end lost 2 bases, and 15 bases lay between the germline ends. The CDR3 runs to 17 residues. Here the CDR3 DNA reads TGTGCCAGCAGCGTAGAAATAGGAGTAATGACTGGAAACACCATATATTTT. Its protein is CASSVEIGVMTGNTIYF.

The chain is built from TRBV28 and TRBJ2-5; D may match TRBD1 or TRBD2 (6 bases each). This CDR3 is 18 amino acids long. V lost 7 bases and J 2 bases, leaving 26 bases between the germline ends. Germline assignment: CDR1 MDHEN and CDR2 SYDVKM. The DNA of the CDR3 is TGTGCCAGCAAAGCACCAGGGGACGGGGGAGACGAGCAAGAGACCCAGTACTTC. It encodes CASKAPGDGGDEQETQYF.

Regarding this clonotype: Just one base apart from a much larger clone, this may be a read error. This rearrangement joins TRBV20-1 to TRBJ2-7; TRBD1 matches 9 bases. CDR1 and CDR2 (germline): DFQATT, SNEGSKA (reference sequence). V lost 6 bases to trimming and J lost 5 bases; unmatched junction nucleotides: 11. The CDR3 runs 14 residues. This CDR3 is CSAPGTGSPHEQYF. The CDR3 DNA sequence: TGCAGTGCCCCAGGGACAGGGAGCCCCCACGAGCAGTACTTC.

The J gene is TRBJ2-2, the V gene TRBV28, with 10 bases identical to TRBD2. CDR3 length equals 17 residues. After removal of 6 bases from V and 2 bases from J, the junction contained 9 bases not matched to a gene. Germline V gives CDR1 MDHEN, CDR2 SYDVKM. CDR3 region: CASRRTSGQTNTGELFF. CDR3 nucleotides: TGTGCCAGCAGACGGACTAGCGGTCAAACTAACACCGGGGAGCTGTTTTTT.

This chain joins TRBV19 and TRBJ1-5; TRBD1 aligns across 9 bases. This CDR3 contains 16 residues. Germline V gene lookup returns CDR1 LNHDA and CDR2 SQIVND (reference sequence). V lost 6 bases to trimming and J lost 6 bases; unmatched junction nucleotides: 12. The CDR3 region is CASSILQGAIAQPQHF. The DNA of the CDR3 is TGTGCCAGTAGCATCCTACAGGGGGCAATTGCTCAGCCCCAGCATTTT.

This clonotype has more than one count but fewer than ten. CDR3 protein: CASSLDGENNQPQHF. The CDR3 DNA sequence: TGTGCCAGCAGCTTAGACGGGGAAAACAATCAGCCCCAGCATTTT. The chain has TRBV7-9 and TRBJ1-5; D is unresolved. Trimming left V 1 base short and J 3 bases short, with 10 bases between. The germline V gene encodes CDR1 SEHNR and CDR2 FQNEAQ (reference sequence). This CDR3 spans 15 amino acids.

The chain combines TRBV6-5 with TRBJ1-1; perhaps TRBD1 as D (6 bases). CDR1 MNHEY and CDR2 SVGAGI come from the germline V gene. This CDR3 is 15 amino acids long. V was shortened by 1 base and J by 3 bases, with 12 bases between the two germline ends. The CDR3 bases are TGTGCCAGCAGTTACTTGCGGAACAGGGACACTGAAGCTTTCTTT. Amino acids: CASSYLRNRDTEAFF.

This clonotype appeared many times. The chain links TRBV2 to TRBJ2-3; D gene ambiguous. Germline CDR1 and CDR2: SNHLY and FYNNEI. Trimming pared 6 bases from V and 3 bases from J, leaving 4 bases between. The length of the CDR3 is 11 residues. The CDR3 is CASRVTDTQYF. The CDR3 bases are TGTGCCAGCAGAGTAACAGATACGCAGTATTTT.

This clonotype was counted a few times. The gene calls are TRBV4-1 and TRBJ2-7; a weak D match, TRBD2 (7 bases). The germline V and J ends were trimmed by 1 base and 3 bases, with 16 bases remaining between them. Germline lookup yields CDR1 MGHRA and CDR2 YSYEKL. CDR3 length equals 16 residues. CDR3 in amino acids: CASSQGSGTPFYEQYF. The CDR3 DNA sequence: TGCGCCAGCAGCCAAGGAAGCGGGACACCGTTCTACGAGCAGTACTTC.

This clonotype has a count of ten or more. V usage is TRBV28 and J usage is TRBJ1-4; 8 nucleotides agree with TRBD1. Germline V lookup: CDR1 MDHEN, CDR2 SYDVKM. The junction had 10 bases not matched to a gene; V was cut back by 6 bases and J by 10 bases. The CDR3 is 14 amino acids. CDR3 coding DNA: TGTGCCAGCAGACCAGGGGGCGCAGGCGGAAAACTGTTTTTT. Translation: CASRPGGAGGKLFF.